This is a list of T cell receptor beta chains from one sample in a study of cytomegalovirus exposure and HLA in healthy donors. Some clones are missing from TCRdb's copy, which holds only in-frame ones; the method was immunoSEQ multiplex PCR. The repertoire holds 100,000 or so clones, less than 85% seen once, with around 8.5% in the top ten. What was sequenced was PBMCs. The receptors were sampled from a middle-aged man in good health and CMV-seropositive. The conserved cysteine and the conserved F or W are not part of the CDR3 here. Rows give clone size only sometimes, using once, few, many, or a class for an expanded clone.

clone size: .
V gene: TRBV7-9
CDR3 length: 14
CDR3 protein: ASSLVPTGPLGEQF

clone size: .
V gene: TRBV14
CDR3 length: 13
CDR3 protein: ASSQRGTGRDGYT

clone size: .
V gene: TRBV29-1
CDR3 length: 10
CDR3 protein: SVVTGNTEAF

clone size: .
V gene: TRBV28
CDR3 length: 15
CDR3 protein: ASSLGVRGSSGNTIY

clone size: .
V gene: TRBV5-1
CDR3 length: 11
CDR3 protein: ASSLDSLETQY

clone size: .
V gene: TRBV5-5
CDR3 length: 14
CDR3 protein: ASSGLRGAGNTEAF

clone size: few
V gene: TRBV7-9
CDR3 length: 14
CDR3 protein: ASSLGTSGNYNEQF

clone size: few
V gene: TRBV18
CDR3 length: 12
CDR3 protein: ASSPPGGLYEQY

clone size: .
V gene: TRBV27
CDR3 length: 11
CDR3 protein: ASSPLTSREQY

clone size: .
V gene: TRBV11-1
CDR3 length: 10
CDR3 protein: ASSLAADEQY

clone size: .
V gene: TRBV6-5
CDR3 length: 12
CDR3 protein: ASSGTGSSYGYT

clone size: .
V gene: TRBV30
CDR3 length: 11
CDR3 protein: AWSVQGDQPQH

clone size: .
V gene: TRBV18
CDR3 length: 13
CDR3 protein: ASSPPNRGNYGYT

clone size: .
V gene: TRBV2
CDR3 length: 14
CDR3 protein: ASSEEIAGRNYEQY

clone size: .
V gene: TRBV4-2
CDR3 length: 13
CDR3 protein: ASSQGTSGGYEQY

clone size: .
V gene: TRBV7-6
CDR3 length: 13
CDR3 protein: ASSPRVAGANVLT

clone size: .
V gene: TRBV7-2
CDR3 length: 11
CDR3 protein: ASSFTGFYEQY

clone size: .
V gene: TRBV11-2
CDR3 length: 11
CDR3 protein: ASSMGTVYGYT

clone size: .
V gene: TRBV2
CDR3 length: 13
CDR3 protein: ASSAGTGGQNSQY

clone size: .
V gene: TRBV29-1
CDR3 length: 12
CDR3 protein: SARGGRGSDTQY

clone size: .
V gene: TRBV4-1
CDR3 length: 14
CDR3 protein: ASSQGVSGGLYEQY

clone size: few
V gene: TRBV7-8
CDR3 length: 16
CDR3 protein: ASSLVASGRARSNEQF

clone size: .
V gene: TRBV6-1
CDR3 length: 12
CDR3 protein: ASSVAGGRTEAF

clone size: .
V gene: TRBV9
CDR3 length: 13
CDR3 protein: ASTVNSGGGETQY

clone size: .
V gene: TRBV12-5
CDR3 length: 12
CDR3 protein: ASALGGLKEKLF

clone size: .
V gene: TRBV7-9
CDR3 length: 13
CDR3 protein: ASSPGTGTPYGYT

clone size: once
V gene: TRBV2
CDR3 length: 13
CDR3 protein: ASTQRGQGNNEQF

clone size: .
V gene: TRBV7-9
CDR3 length: 12
CDR3 protein: ASSLQGGQETQY

clone size: once
V gene: TRBV2
CDR3 length: 13
CDR3 protein: ASSASGSGWGEQY

clone size: few
V gene: TRBV11-1
CDR3 length: 12
CDR3 protein: ASGRDRGPDTQY

clone size: .
V gene: TRBV29-1
CDR3 length: 13
CDR3 protein: SVELGLAAAYEQY

clone size: .
V gene: TRBV19
CDR3 length: 14
CDR3 protein: ASSIVRAPNSQPQH

clone size: .
V gene: TRBV5-8
CDR3 length: 14
CDR3 protein: ASSRADRGSADTQY

clone size: few
V gene: TRBV7-9
CDR3 length: 14
CDR3 protein: ASSSGLGTNQETQY

clone size: once
V gene: TRBV7-9
CDR3 length: 8
CDR3 protein: EINGQGAF

clone size: once
V gene: TRBV2
CDR3 length: 10
CDR3 protein: ASSDQGETQY

clone size: .
V gene: TRBV9
CDR3 length: 13
CDR3 protein: ASSAWTGGGETQY

clone size: .
V gene: TRBV5-4
CDR3 length: 13
CDR3 protein: ASSLAVAGVETQY

clone size: .
V gene: TRBV11-3
CDR3 length: 14
CDR3 protein: ASSLQSGSQRETQY

clone size: .
V gene: TRBV29-1
CDR3 length: 10
CDR3 protein: SLRTEDQPQH

clone size: .
V gene: TRBV5-1
CDR3 length: 12
CDR3 protein: ASSADSSGETQY

clone size: once
V gene: TRBV19
CDR3 length: 13
CDR3 protein: ASSIRTGLSYGYT

clone size: .
V gene: TRBV9
CDR3 length: 13
CDR3 protein: ASSVTGGAGNEQF

clone size: .
V gene: TRBV5-4
CDR3 length: 14
CDR3 protein: ASSLTSGARGETQY

clone size: once
V gene: TRBV5-6
CDR3 length: 13
CDR3 protein: ASSMGLHAYNEQF

clone size: .
V gene: TRBV11-3
CDR3 length: 13
CDR3 protein: ASSFPDSLGNTIY

clone size: .
V gene: TRBV7-9
CDR3 length: 11
CDR3 protein: ASAAGGPYEQY

clone size: .
V gene: TRBV7-9
CDR3 length: 14
CDR3 protein: ASTRTSRSSSYEQY

clone size: .
V gene: TRBV27
CDR3 length: 14
CDR3 protein: ASSQPGLHNTGELF

clone size: few
V gene: TRBV10-3
CDR3 length: 11
CDR3 protein: ATQGLPGTEAF

clone size: .
V gene: TRBV27
CDR3 length: 15
CDR3 protein: ASSLSIDFLATDTQY

clone size: .
V gene: TRBV7-8
CDR3 length: 14
CDR3 protein: ASSYRGQGAPTEAF

clone size: .
V gene: TRBV4-3
CDR3 length: 15
CDR3 protein: ASSQDGGTGITDTQY